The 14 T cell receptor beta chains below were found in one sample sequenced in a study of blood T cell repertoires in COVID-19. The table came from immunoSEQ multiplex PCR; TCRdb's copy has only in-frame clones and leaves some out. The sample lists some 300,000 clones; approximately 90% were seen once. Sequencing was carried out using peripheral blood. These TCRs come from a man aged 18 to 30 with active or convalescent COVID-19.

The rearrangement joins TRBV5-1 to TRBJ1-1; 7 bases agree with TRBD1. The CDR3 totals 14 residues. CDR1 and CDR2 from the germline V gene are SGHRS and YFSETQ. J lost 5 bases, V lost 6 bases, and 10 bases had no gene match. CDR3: CASTSGGLGTEAFF. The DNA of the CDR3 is TGCGCCAGCACCTCAGGGGGTTTGGGGACTGAAGCTTTCTTT. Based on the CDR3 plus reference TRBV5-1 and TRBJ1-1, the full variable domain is KAGVTQTPRYLIKTRGQQVTLSCSPISGHRSVSWYQQTPGQGLQFLFEYFSETQRNKGNFPGRFSGRQFSNSRSEMNVSTLELGDSALYLCASTSGGLGTEAFFGQGTRLTVV.

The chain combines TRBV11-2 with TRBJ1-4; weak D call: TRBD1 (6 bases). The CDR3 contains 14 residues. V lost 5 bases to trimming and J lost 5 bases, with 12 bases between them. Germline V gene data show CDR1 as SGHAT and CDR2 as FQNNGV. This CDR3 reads CASSPDRLNEKLFF. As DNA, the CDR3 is TGTGCCAGCAGCCCTGACAGGTTAAATGAAAAACTGTTTTTT.

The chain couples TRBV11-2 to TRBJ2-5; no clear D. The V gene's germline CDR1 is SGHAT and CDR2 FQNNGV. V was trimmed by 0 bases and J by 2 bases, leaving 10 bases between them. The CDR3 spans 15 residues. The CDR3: CASSLDPSPQETQYF. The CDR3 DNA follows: TGTGCCAGCAGCTTAGATCCATCCCCACAAGAGACCCAGTACTTC.

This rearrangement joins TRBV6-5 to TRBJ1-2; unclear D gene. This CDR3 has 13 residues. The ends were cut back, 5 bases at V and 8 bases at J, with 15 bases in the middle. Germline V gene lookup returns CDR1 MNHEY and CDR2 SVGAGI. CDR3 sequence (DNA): TGTGCCAGCAGTAAGCAGGACTGGGAAGGCTACACCTTC. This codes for CASSKQDWEGYTF.

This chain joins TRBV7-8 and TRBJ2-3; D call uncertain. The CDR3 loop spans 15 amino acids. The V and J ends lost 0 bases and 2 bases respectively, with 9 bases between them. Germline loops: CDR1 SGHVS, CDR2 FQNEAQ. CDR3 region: CASSLASPNTDTQYF. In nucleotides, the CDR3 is TGTGCCAGCAGCTTAGCTAGTCCAAACACAGATACGCAGTATTTT.

CDR3 sequence (DNA): TGCGCCAGCAGACCGCCCACAGGGTATTCGGTCACTGAAGCTTTCTTT. Translation gives CASRPPTGYSVTEAFF. The chain joins TRBV5-1 to TRBJ1-1; TRBD1 is a possible D gene (6 bases). The germline V and J ends were trimmed by 5 bases and 4 bases, with 21 bases remaining between them. The germline gives CDR1 SGHRS, CDR2 YFSETQ. The CDR3 runs 16 residues.

In nucleotides, the CDR3 is TGTGCCAGCAGTGACGGGGGTGATTGGTACGGGGGTACGCAGTATTTT. It translates to CASSDGGDWYGGTQYF. This rearrangement joins TRBV25-1 to TRBJ2-3; the D gene is possibly TRBD2 (6 bases). Germline values: CDR1 MGHDK, CDR2 SYGVNS. CDR3 length: 16 residues. V lost 3 bases to trimming and J lost 8 bases, with 21 bases between them.

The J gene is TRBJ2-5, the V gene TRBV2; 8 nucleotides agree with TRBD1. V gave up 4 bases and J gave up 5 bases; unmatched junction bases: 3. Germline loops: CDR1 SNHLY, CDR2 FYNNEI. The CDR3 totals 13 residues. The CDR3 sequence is CASSGTGIETQYF. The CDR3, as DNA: TGTGCCAGCAGTGGGACAGGGATTGAGACCCAGTACTTC.

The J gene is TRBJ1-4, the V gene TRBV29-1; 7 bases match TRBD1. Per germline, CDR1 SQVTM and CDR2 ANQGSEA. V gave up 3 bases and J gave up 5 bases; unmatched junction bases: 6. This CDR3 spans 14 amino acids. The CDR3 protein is CSVEAGQANEKLFF. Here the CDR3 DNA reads TGCAGCGTTGAGGCCGGACAGGCGAATGAAAAACTGTTTTTT. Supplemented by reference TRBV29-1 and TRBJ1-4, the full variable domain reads SAVISQKPSRDICQRGTSLTIQCQVDSQVTMMFWYRQQPGQSLTLIATANQGSEATYESGFVIDKFPISRPNLTFSTLTVSNMSPEDSSIYLCSVEAGQANEKLFFGSGTQLSVL.

CDR3: CASRWTQPTNTEAFF. Here the CDR3 DNA reads TGTGCCAGTAGGTGGACACAACCCACGAACACTGAAGCTTTCTTT. The chain couples TRBV19 to TRBJ1-1, with D tentatively TRBD1 (5 bases). Trimming left V 6 bases short and J 1 base short, with 15 bases between. In germline, CDR1 is LNHDA, CDR2 SQIVND (reference sequence). This CDR3 has 15 residues.

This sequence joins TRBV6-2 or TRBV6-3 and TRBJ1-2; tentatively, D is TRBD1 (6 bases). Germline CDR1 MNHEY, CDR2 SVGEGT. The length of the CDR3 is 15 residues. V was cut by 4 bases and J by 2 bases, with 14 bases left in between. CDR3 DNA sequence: TGTGCCAGCAGTTCCCCATGGACAGTAAACTATGGCTACACCTTC. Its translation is CASSSPWTVNYGYTF.

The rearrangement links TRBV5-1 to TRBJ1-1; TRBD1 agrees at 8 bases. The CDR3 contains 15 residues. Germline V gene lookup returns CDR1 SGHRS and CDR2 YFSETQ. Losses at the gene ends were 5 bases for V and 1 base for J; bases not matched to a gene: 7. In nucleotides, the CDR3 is TGCGCCAGCAGTATTACAGGGGGAGGGAACACTGAAGCTTTCTTT. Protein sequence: CASSITGGGNTEAFF.

This CDR3 reads CASSRGGRGNQPQHF. The CDR3 DNA sequence: TGTGCCAGCAGTCGGGGGGGTAGGGGAAATCAGCCCCAGCATTTT. The chain employs TRBV6-5 and TRBJ1-5, with D possibly matching TRBD1 (5 bases). CDR3 length: 15 residues. Germline values: CDR1 MNHEY, CDR2 SVGAGI. The ends were cut back, 5 bases at V and 4 bases at J, with 15 bases in the middle.

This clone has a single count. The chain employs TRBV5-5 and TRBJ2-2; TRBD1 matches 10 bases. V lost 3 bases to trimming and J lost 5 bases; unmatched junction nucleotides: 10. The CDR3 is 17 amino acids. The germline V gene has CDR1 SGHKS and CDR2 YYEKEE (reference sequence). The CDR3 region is CASSSKWGTGATGELFF. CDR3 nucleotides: TGTGCCAGCAGCTCAAAGTGGGGGACAGGGGCAACCGGGGAGCTGTTTTTT.